What follows are 15 T cell receptor beta chains derived from one specimen sequenced in a study of shared clonotypes between healthy human individuals. Clones were read by immunoSEQ multiplex PCR, and TCRdb kept only the in-frame ones, dropping some. This sample has some 1 million clones, with under 80% found just once. The sample comprised memory CD4+ T cells sorted from blood. Subset: CD45RA-negative fraction. The receptors stem from a young man in good health.

This chain joins TRBV15 and TRBJ2-3, with TRBD2 as a possible D gene (6 bases). Deletions cut 0 bases from V and 0 bases from J, with 10 bases between. The CDR3 runs 16 residues. CDR1 and CDR2 from the germline V gene are LNHNV and YYDKDF (reference sequence). This CDR3 reads CATSRDRGWSTDTQYF. The CDR3 DNA reads as TGTGCCACCAGCAGAGATCGGGGGTGGAGCACAGATACGCAGTATTTT.

To note about this clone: The same CDR3 arises from other DNA sequences in this sample as well. V usage is TRBV9 and J usage is TRBJ1-5, with D hard to call. Germline assignment: CDR1 SGDLS and CDR2 YYNGEE. V was shortened by 2 bases and J by 0 bases, with 9 bases between the two germline ends. The CDR3 spans 15 residues. CDR3: CASSVGQDSNQPQHF. In DNA form, the CDR3 reads TGTGCCAGCAGCGTTGGGCAGGATAGCAATCAGCCCCAGCATTTT.

The chain couples TRBV28 to TRBJ2-2; TRBD1 aligns across 9 bases. CDR3 size: 18 residues. The J segment lost 4 bases and the V segment lost 6 bases, leaving 15 bases of the junction unmatched. CDR1 is MDHEN and CDR2 is SYDVKM in the germline V gene. Here the CDR3 DNA reads TGTGCCAGCAGCCAAGCATCCACAGGGGGCGCGAGCACCGGGGAGCTGTTTTTT. This sequence encodes CASSQASTGGASTGELFF.

A note on this clone: A read error is possible here, since a much larger clone lies one base away. This rearrangement joins TRBV2 to TRBJ1-3; 7 bases are a match to TRBD1. V trimming: 6 bases; J trimming: 0 bases; junction bases outside the gene matches: 2. The germline CDR1 and CDR2 sequences are SNHLY and FYNNEI. The CDR3 consists of 14 residues. CDR3: CASRGQISGNTIYF. The CDR3 DNA reads TGTGCCAGCAGGGGACAGATCTCTGGAAACACCATATATTTT.

The chain recombines TRBV6-1 with TRBJ1-6; D is unresolved. V was pared by 0 bases and J by 9 bases, with 12 bases between. Germline V CDR1 and CDR2: MNHNS, SASEGT. The CDR3 has 15 residues. The CDR3 reads CASSEANSRLSPLHF. DNA for the CDR3: TGTGCCAGCAGTGAAGCGAACAGCCGGCTTTCACCCCTCCACTTT.

V gene TRBV6-1 combines with J gene TRBJ2-1; 9 nucleotides line up with TRBD1. Trimming removed 1 base from V and 4 bases from J; junction bases left unmatched: 8. Germline V gene data show CDR1 as MNHNS and CDR2 as SASEGT. The CDR3 has 17 amino acids. CDR3 protein: CASSEGRTGAGYNEQFF. The CDR3 DNA is TGTGCCAGCAGTGAAGGAAGGACAGGGGCCGGTTACAATGAGCAGTTCTTC.

This clone occurred a few times. Other DNA sequences in the same sample also yield this CDR3. The CDR3 loop is CASSPGTENSPLHF. In DNA form, the CDR3 reads TGTGCCAGCAGCCCCGGGACGGAAAATTCACCCCTCCACTTT. The J gene is TRBJ1-6, the V gene TRBV7-3; weak D call: TRBD1 (5 bases). There are 14 residues in the CDR3. V shed 5 bases and J shed 7 bases, with 12 bases lying between them. Looked up from germline, CDR1 is SGHTA and CDR2 is FQGTGA. Supplemented by reference TRBV7-3 and TRBJ1-6, the full variable domain reads GAGVSQTPSNKVTEKGKYVELRCDPISGHTALYWYRQSLGQGPEFLIYFQGTGAADDSGLPNDRFFAVRPEGSVSTLKIQRTERGDSAVYLCASSPGTENSPLHFGNGTRLTVT.

V and J are TRBV11-2 and TRBJ2-7, with 12 bases matching TRBD2. Germline CDR1 SGHAT, CDR2 FQNNGV. CDR3 length: 15 residues. The trim removed 0 bases at V and 9 bases at J, leaving 6 bases unmatched. CDR3 region: CASSLDWGLAGAQYF. The CDR3 coding sequence is TGTGCCAGCAGCTTAGACTGGGGACTAGCGGGTGCGCAGTACTTC.

The V gene is TRBV5-1, the J gene TRBJ2-3; D may be TRBD2 (6 bases). Germline CDR1 SGHRS, CDR2 YFSETQ. V lost 0 bases and J lost 4, with 12 bases in between. The CDR3 totals 15 residues. The CDR3 region is CASSLGGREADTQYF. The CDR3 DNA sequence: TGCGCCAGCAGCTTGGGAGGCAGGGAGGCAGATACGCAGTATTTT.

Concerning this clone itself: This may be a read error: a much more frequent sequence differs by one nucleotide. The chain joins TRBV5-4 to TRBJ2-5, with 15 positions matching TRBD2. The germline CDR1 and CDR2 sequences are SGHNT and YYREEE (reference sequence). V lost 0 bases to trimming and J lost 4 bases; unmatched junction nucleotides: 1. The length of the CDR3 is 16 residues. CDR3 nucleotide sequence: TGTGCCAGCAGCTTGGGGACTAGCGGGGGGGGAGAGACCCAGTACTTC. Translation gives CASSLGTSGGGETQYF.

The gene calls are TRBV5-4 and TRBJ1-6; perhaps TRBD1 as D (5 bases). The germline V gene has CDR1 SGHNT and CDR2 YYREEE (reference sequence). V gave up 5 bases and J gave up 8 bases, with 14 bases separating them. This CDR3 region has 14 residues. The CDR3, as DNA: TGTGCCAGCAGTACAGGAGTCTTCTATTCACCCCTCCACTTT. Translated: CASSTGVFYSPLHF. Filled out from reference TRBV5-4 and TRBJ1-6, the complete variable domain reads ETGVTQSPTHLIKTRGQQVTLRCSSQSGHNTVSWYQQALGQGPQFIFQYYREEENGRGNFPPRFSGLQFPNYSSELNVNALELDDSALYLCASSTGVFYSPLHFGNGTRLTVT.

V gene TRBV2 combines with J gene TRBJ2-7, with 8 bases aligning to TRBD1. Germline V gene sequence: CDR1 SNHLY, CDR2 FYNNEI. The CDR3 runs to 15 residues. V dropped 3 bases and J dropped 2; count of bases not matched to a gene: 6. Written as DNA, the CDR3 is TGTGCCAGCAGTGACCCTGGACAGGGCCCCTACGAGCAGTACTTC. Amino acids: CASSDPGQGPYEQYF.

The chain combines TRBV7-9 with TRBJ1-1; D is possibly TRBD1 (6 bases). Trimming took 3 bases from V and 8 from J, leaving 10 bases between them. Germline V gene sequence: CDR1 SEHNR, CDR2 FQNEAQ (reference sequence). CDR3 size: 12 residues. The DNA of the CDR3 is TGTGCCAGCAGCTTTGGGGGCGGGGAAGCTTTCTTT. Residues: CASSFGGGEAFF. Complete variable domain (other parts from reference TRBV7-9 and TRBJ1-1): DTGVSQNPRHKITKRGQNVTFRCDPISEHNRLYWYRQTLGQGPEFLTYFQNEAQLEKSRLLSDRFSAERPKGSFSTLEIQRTEQGDSAMYLCASSFGGGEAFFGQGTRLTVV.

The chain joins TRBV7-3 to TRBJ2-1; D is perhaps TRBD1 or TRBD2 (6 bases each). The length of the CDR3 is 16 residues. Germline CDR1 and CDR2: SGHTA and FQGTGA. V was clipped by 1 base and J by 7 bases, with 17 bases between them. The CDR3 DNA sequence: TGTGCCAGCAGCTTAAAGGGGGACGGGGGATTTAATGAGCAGTTCTTC. Amino acid sequence: CASSLKGDGGFNEQFF.

A single count supports this clone. Other DNA sequences within the sample encode an identical CDR3. The V and J genes are TRBV18 and TRBJ2-5; TRBD1 agrees at 7 bases. Looked up from germline, CDR1 is KGHSH and CDR2 is LQKENI. With 6 bases clipped from V and 2 bases from J, the junction kept 6 bases outside the gene matches. The CDR3 contains 14 residues. DNA of the CDR3: TGTGCCAGCTCCCTTAGACAGGGACAAGAGACCCAGTACTTC. The encoded protein is CASSLRQGQETQYF.